Listed here are 26 T cell receptor beta chains from one sample, sequenced in a study of blood T cell repertoires in COVID-19 (dated by TCRdb to about 2020). Library preparation employed the immunoSEQ multiplex PCR assay. The clones in this table, taken by TCRdb from immuneACCESS, are in-frame only. Not every clone is retained; where verified, under half of the shortfall comes from an unresolved V gene, and the cause of the rest is unknown. Within this sample are tens of thousands of clones, with about 83% of them counted one time only. Approximately 51% of the sample is held by the ten biggest clonotypes. Sequencing used peripheral blood. These receptors all stem from a human donor in a cohort sampled during active COVID-19.

This chain links TRBV11-2 with TRBJ2-5; D is possibly TRBD2 (5 bases). V was trimmed by 5 bases and J by 0 bases, leaving 13 bases between them. The CDR3 runs to 15 residues. Germline loops: CDR1 SGHAT, CDR2 FQNNGV. The CDR3 DNA sequence: TGTGCCAGCAGCCGCCCCGGGGTAGACCAAGAGACCCAGTACTTC. Translated: CASSRPGVDQETQYF.

The V call is TRBV5-1, the J call TRBJ2-7, with D perhaps matching TRBD2 (6 bases). This CDR3 is 15 amino acids long. Looked up from germline, CDR1 is SGHRS and CDR2 is YFSETQ. Trimming stripped 0 bases from V and 1 base from J, with 11 bases between. The CDR3 is CASSLGVGGSYEQYF. CDR3 nucleotide sequence: TGCGCCAGCAGCTTGGGGGTTGGGGGGTCCTACGAGCAGTACTTC.

The genes are TRBV7-2 and TRBJ2-5; TRBD2 aligns across 9 bases. The V gene's germline CDR1 is SGHTA and CDR2 FQGNSA. This CDR3 spans 16 amino acids. Trimming removed 5 bases from V and 5 bases from J; junction bases left unmatched: 12. The CDR3 is CASSPPRAGGGETQYF. In DNA, the CDR3 is TGTGCCAGCAGCCCGCCTAGAGCGGGAGGTGGGGAGACCCAGTACTTC. The full variable domain, with the rest looked up from reference TRBV7-2 and TRBJ2-5, is GAGVSQSPSNKVTEKGKDVELRCDPISGHTALYWYRQSLGQGLEFLIYFQGNSAPDKSGLPSDRFSAERTGGSVSTLTIQRTQQEDSAVYLCASSPPRAGGGETQYFGPGTRLLVL.

This clone was picked up many times. This chain uses TRBV9 with TRBJ1-2, with 8 bases lining up with TRBD1. Germline V gene lookup returns CDR1 SGDLS and CDR2 YYNGEE. The ends lost 0 bases at V and 6 bases at J; junction bases unmatched: 7. CDR3 length equals 15 residues. The CDR3 nucleotides read TGTGCCAGCAGCGTAGGCGCTGGGACAGGCGATGGCTACACCTTC. As protein: CASSVGAGTGDGYTF.

This clone was counted a few times. The V gene is TRBV6-5, the J gene TRBJ1-6; 7 nucleotides line up with TRBD1. V trimming: 0 bases; J trimming: 8 bases; junction bases outside the gene matches: 4. CDR1 and CDR2 (germline): MNHEY, SVGAGI. This CDR3 has 15 amino acids. In DNA, the CDR3 is TGTGCCAGCAGTTACTCGTGGCAGGGGGATTCACCCCTCCACTTT. Translation gives CASSYSWQGDSPLHF.

This chain joins TRBV6-5 and TRBJ2-3, with D possibly being TRBD2 (5 bases). The CDR3 runs to 15 residues. Trimming cost V 4 bases and J 3 bases, with 14 bases left between them. Germline V lookup: CDR1 MNHEY, CDR2 SVGAGI. The CDR3 region is CASSFDAGGTDTQYF. Here the CDR3 DNA reads TGTGCCAGCAGTTTCGACGCAGGAGGTACAGATACGCAGTATTTT.

The sample holds one count of this clone. This rearrangement joins TRBV28 to TRBJ2-7; 7 bases agree with TRBD2. CDR1 and CDR2 (germline): MDHEN, SYDVKM. This CDR3 spans 15 amino acids. The junction had 12 bases not matched to a gene; V was cut back by 6 bases and J by 4 bases. CDR3 protein: CASRWGGSGWYEQYF. The DNA for the CDR3 is TGTGCCAGCAGATGGGGGGGATCCGGGTGGTACGAGCAGTACTTC.

The genes are TRBV5-4 and TRBJ2-5; the match to TRBD1 covers 7 bases. The germline CDR1 and CDR2 sequences are SGHNT and YYREEE (reference sequence). The CDR3 spans 14 residues. V trimming: 8 bases; J trimming: 6 bases; junction bases outside the gene matches: 13. The CDR3 DNA reads TGTGCCAGTGGGACAGCCCTCGAAGGGAAGACCCAGTACTTC. Its translation is CASGTALEGKTQYF.

The chain links TRBV23-1 to TRBJ2-3; a possible D gene is TRBD2 (6 bases). Being an ORF, TRBV23-1 has a function that is uncertain. The V and J ends lost 2 bases and 1 base respectively, with 16 bases between them. The CDR3 is 17 residues long. The CDR3 loop reads CASSQVIGDSRTDTQYF. The CDR3 DNA reads TGCGCCAGCAGTCAAGTAATTGGGGACTCCCGCACAGATACGCAGTATTTT.

This clone was counted between two and nine times. Other DNA sequences in this specimen translate into the identical CDR3. The CDR3 spells CASSWTTNTEAFF. As DNA, the CDR3 is TGTGCCAGCAGCTGGACAACGAACACTGAAGCTTTCTTT. The chain couples TRBV7-3 to TRBJ1-1, with D tentatively TRBD1 (5 bases). The V gene's germline CDR1 is SGHTA and CDR2 FQGTGA. Trimming stripped 4 bases from V and 1 base from J, with 7 bases between. This CDR3 is 13 amino acids long.

V gene TRBV3-1 (or the pseudogene TRBV3-2) combines with J gene TRBJ1-1; 7 bases agree with TRBD1. Looked up from germline, CDR1 is LGHDT and CDR2 is YNNKEL (reference sequence). The CDR3 consists of 15 residues. V lost 5 bases to trimming and J lost 3 bases; unmatched junction nucleotides: 9. As DNA, the CDR3 is TGTGCCAGCAGCTTCCGGACAGGAGGGGACACTGAAGCTTTCTTT. It encodes CASSFRTGGDTEAFF.

The V and J genes are TRBV10-3 and TRBJ2-7; 11 nucleotides align to TRBD2. The CDR3 runs to 14 residues. Germline-derived CDR1 and CDR2 are ENHRY and SYGVKD. After removal of 6 bases from V and 4 bases from J, the junction contained 5 bases not matched to a gene. The CDR3 nucleotides are TGTGCCATCAGCGCCGGGACTAGCGGTTACGAGCAGTACTTC. It specifies CAISAGTSGYEQYF.

This chain joins TRBV19 and TRBJ2-2; 10 positions agree with TRBD1. The junction had 7 bases not matched to a gene; V was cut back by 7 bases and J by 5 bases. The length of the CDR3 is 15 residues. Germline CDR1 reads LNHDA; CDR2 reads SQIVND (reference sequence). CDR3 amino acids: CASIAGTGVTGELFF. The DNA of the CDR3 is TGTGCCAGTATTGCCGGGACAGGGGTTACCGGGGAGCTGTTTTTT.

The chain has TRBV5-8 and TRBJ2-7; TRBD2 aligns across 8 bases. Germline-derived CDR1 and CDR2 are SGHTS and YDEGEE. This CDR3 contains 19 residues. V lost 1 base, J lost 7 bases, and 22 bases stayed unmatched. The CDR3 here is CASSLRPTTGGRTWGEQYF. CDR3 coding DNA: TGTGCCAGCAGCTTGAGGCCGACTACGGGCGGGAGGACCTGGGGGGAGCAGTACTTC.

This chain uses TRBV6-2 or TRBV6-3 with TRBJ2-7, with 7 bases aligning to TRBD1. Looked up from germline, CDR1 is MNHEY and CDR2 is SVGEGT. Losses at the gene ends were 5 bases for V and 1 base for J; bases not matched to a gene: 8. The CDR3 extends over 15 amino acids. The CDR3 nucleotides read TGTGCCAGCAGTAAAGGGGGCTCCCCGTCCTACGAGCAGTACTTC. Its translation: CASSKGGSPSYEQYF.

The chain carries TRBV27 and TRBJ2-3; 8 positions agree with TRBD1. The CDR3 length is 17 residues. The germline CDR1 and CDR2 sequences are MNHEY and SMNVEV (reference sequence). Germline trimming cut 5 bases from V and 2 bases from J; bases unmatched to any gene: 12. As DNA, the CDR3 is TGTGCCAGCAGTCTAGAGTACAGGGGGGAGAACACAGATACGCAGTATTTT. Translation: CASSLEYRGENTDTQYF.

The chain links TRBV25-1 to TRBJ2-1; 9 bases map to TRBD1. CDR1 and CDR2 from the germline V gene are MGHDK and SYGVNS. The ends lost 4 bases at V and 8 bases at J; junction bases unmatched: 12. The CDR3 sequence is 16 residues long. The CDR3 here is CASSGWDRVSSDEQFF. The CDR3 DNA follows: TGTGCCAGCAGTGGATGGGACAGGGTTTCTTCGGATGAGCAGTTCTTC. Full variable domain (remainder filled in from reference TRBV25-1 and TRBJ2-1): EADIYQTPRYLVIGTGKKITLECSQTMGHDKMYWYQQDPGMELHLIHYSYGVNSTEKGDLSSESTVSRIRTEHFPLTLESARPSHTSQYLCASSGWDRVSSDEQFFGPGTRLTVL.

This rearrangement joins TRBV25-1 to TRBJ1-4; D is unclear. The length of the CDR3 is 14 residues. Trimming took off 5 bases at V and 8 bases at J, with 15 bases between the two ends. Germline V gene lookup returns CDR1 MGHDK and CDR2 SYGVNS. CDR3 DNA sequence: TGTGCCAGCAGTTTTAGGCAGGCGGGGGAAAAACTGTTTTTT. Translating it yields CASSFRQAGEKLFF.

The J gene is TRBJ1-2, the V gene TRBV3-1 (or the pseudogene TRBV3-2); D is uncertain. Trimming took 5 bases from V and 0 from J, leaving 7 bases between them. The CDR3 is made up of 13 amino acids. CDR1 and CDR2 from the germline V gene are LGHDT and YNNKEL (reference sequence). In DNA, the CDR3 is TGTGCCAGCAGCGAACATGCTAACTATGGCTACACCTTC. Amino acids: CASSEHANYGYTF.

V and J are TRBV10-3 and TRBJ2-5; 14 bases are shared with TRBD2. The length of the CDR3 is 16 residues. Germline V gene data show CDR1 as ENHRY and CDR2 as SYGVKD. The junction had 12 bases not matched to a gene; V was cut back by 10 bases and J by 5 bases. Here the CDR3 DNA reads TGTGCCACCCGGGACGGGACTAGCGGGAGTGGGGAGACCCAGTACTTC. Translation gives CATRDGTSGSGETQYF.

The J gene is TRBJ2-1, the V gene TRBV6-2 or TRBV6-3; tentatively, D is TRBD2 (6 bases). Trimming pared 5 bases from V and 5 bases from J, leaving 13 bases between. Germline-derived CDR1 and CDR2 are MNHEY and SVGEGT. The CDR3 sequence is 14 residues long. The CDR3 protein is CASSRLATNNEQFF. CDR3 bases: TGTGCCAGCAGTCGTCTAGCGACCAACAATGAGCAGTTCTTC.

This sequence joins TRBV4-3 and TRBJ2-6; 8 nucleotides line up with TRBD1. The CDR3 runs 19 residues. Losses at the gene ends were 1 base for V and 0 bases for J; bases not matched to a gene: 8. Germline V gene lookup returns CDR1 LGHNA and CDR2 YSLEER. The CDR3 DNA sequence: TGCGCCAGCAGCCAAGGATGGGGACAGGCTCACTCTGGGGCCAACGTCCTGACTTTC. Translated: CASSQGWGQAHSGANVLTF.

This sequence joins TRBV7-6 and TRBJ2-2; 14 bases align to TRBD2. CDR1 and CDR2 (germline): SGHVS, FNYEAQ. V trimming: 1 base; J trimming: 6 bases; junction bases outside the gene matches: 1. The CDR3 runs to 16 residues. The DNA of the CDR3 is TGTGCCAGCAGCTTAGAGACTAGCGGGAGGGCCGGGGAGCTGTTTTTT. Translated, it gives CASSLETSGRAGELFF. The full variable domain, rest sourced from reference TRBV7-6 and TRBJ2-2, is GAGVSQSPRYKVTKRGQDVALRCDPISGHVSLYWYRQALGQGPEFLTYFNYEAQQDKSGLPNDRFSAERPEGSISTLTIQRTEQRDSAMYRCASSLETSGRAGELFFGEGSRLTVL.

This chain connects TRBV28 to TRBJ2-1, with 9 bases lining up with TRBD2. Germline V CDR1 and CDR2: MDHEN, SYDVKM. V gave up 4 bases and J gave up 9 bases; unmatched junction bases: 13. This CDR3 has 16 residues. The CDR3 coding sequence is TGTGCCAGCAGTTCCCCCCGAGGCGGGAGGGCCACTGAGCAGTTCTTC. Its protein is CASSSPRGGRATEQFF.

The chain couples TRBV6-2 or TRBV6-3 to TRBJ1-5, with 8 bases fitting TRBD1. Germline CDR1 MNHEY, CDR2 SVGEGT. The CDR3 runs to 16 residues. The J segment lost 1 base and the V segment lost 6 bases, leaving 8 bases of the junction unmatched. CDR3 residues: CASSPTGGVSNQPQHF. The CDR3 DNA is TGTGCCAGCAGCCCCACAGGGGGGGTGAGCAATCAGCCCCAGCATTTT.

The chain couples TRBV7-8 to TRBJ2-1; 12 bases align to TRBD2. V was clipped by 5 bases and J by 0 bases; unmatched bases: 8. CDR1 is SGHVS, CDR2 FQNEAQ, per germline. The CDR3 consists of 18 residues. The CDR3 loop is CASSRRTSGESSYNEQFF. The CDR3 DNA sequence: TGTGCCAGCAGCAGACGGACTAGCGGGGAGAGCTCCTACAATGAGCAGTTCTTC. The variable domain in full, completed from reference TRBV7-8 and TRBJ2-1, reads GAGVSQSPRYKVAKRGQDVALRCDPISGHVSLFWYQQALGQGPEFLTYFQNEAQLDKSGLPSDRFFAERPEGSVSTLKIQRTQQEDSAVYLCASSRRTSGESSYNEQFFGPGTRLTVL.